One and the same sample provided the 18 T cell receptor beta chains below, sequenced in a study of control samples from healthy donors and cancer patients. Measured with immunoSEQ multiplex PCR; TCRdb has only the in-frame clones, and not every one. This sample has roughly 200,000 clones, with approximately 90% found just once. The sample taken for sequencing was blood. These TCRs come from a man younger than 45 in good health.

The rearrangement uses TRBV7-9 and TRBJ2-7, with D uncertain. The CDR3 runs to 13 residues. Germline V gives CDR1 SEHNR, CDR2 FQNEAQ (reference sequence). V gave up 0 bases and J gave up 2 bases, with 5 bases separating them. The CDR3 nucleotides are TGTGCCAGCAGCTTAGCCCCGCCCTACGAGCAGTACTTC. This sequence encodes CASSLAPPYEQYF. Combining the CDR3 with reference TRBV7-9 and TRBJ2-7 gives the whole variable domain DTGVSQNPRHKITKRGQNVTFRCDPISEHNRLYWYRQTLGQGPEFLTYFQNEAQLEKSRLLSDRFSAERPKGSFSTLEIQRTEQGDSAMYLCASSLAPPYEQYFGPGTRLTVT.

CDR3 DNA sequence: TGTGCCAGCAGTGTCTTTGTAGGGGGCGGCACTGAAGCTTTCTTT. This gives the protein CASSVFVGGGTEAFF. The V and J genes are TRBV2 and TRBJ1-1, with 7 bases identical to TRBD1. The V gene's germline CDR1 is SNHLY and CDR2 FYNNEI. Trimming cost V 4 bases and J 4 bases; bases outside gene matches: 9. CDR3 size: 15 residues.

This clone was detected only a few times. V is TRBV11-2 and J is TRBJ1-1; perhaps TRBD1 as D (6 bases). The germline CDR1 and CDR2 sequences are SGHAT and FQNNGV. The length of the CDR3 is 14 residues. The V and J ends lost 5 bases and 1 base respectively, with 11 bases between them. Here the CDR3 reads CASSLGQPNTEAFF. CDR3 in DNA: TGTGCCAGCAGCCTAGGACAGCCGAACACTGAAGCTTTCTTT.

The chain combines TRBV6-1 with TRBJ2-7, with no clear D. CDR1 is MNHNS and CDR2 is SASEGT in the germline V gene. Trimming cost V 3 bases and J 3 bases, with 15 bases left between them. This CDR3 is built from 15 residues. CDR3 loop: CASSETKGSDYEQYF. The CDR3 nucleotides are TGTGCCAGCAGTGAGACCAAGGGTAGTGACTACGAGCAGTACTTC.

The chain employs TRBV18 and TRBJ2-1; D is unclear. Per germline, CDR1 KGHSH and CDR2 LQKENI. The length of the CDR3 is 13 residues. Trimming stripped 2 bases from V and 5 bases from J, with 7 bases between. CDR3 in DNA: TGTGCCAGCTCACCAATTGGAAACAATGAGCAGTTCTTC. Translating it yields CASSPIGNNEQFF. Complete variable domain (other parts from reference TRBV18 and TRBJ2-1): NAGVMQNPRHLVRRRGQEARLRCSPMKGHSHVYWYRQLPEEGLKFMVYLQKENIIDESGMPKERFSAEFPKEGPSILRIQQVVRGDSAAYFCASSPIGNNEQFFGPGTRLTVL.

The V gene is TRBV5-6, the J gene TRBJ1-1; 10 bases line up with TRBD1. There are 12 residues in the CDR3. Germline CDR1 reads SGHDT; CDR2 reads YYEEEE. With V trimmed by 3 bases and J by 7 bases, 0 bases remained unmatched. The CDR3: CASSWTGGEAFF. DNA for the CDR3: TGTGCCAGCAGCTGGACAGGGGGTGAAGCTTTCTTT.

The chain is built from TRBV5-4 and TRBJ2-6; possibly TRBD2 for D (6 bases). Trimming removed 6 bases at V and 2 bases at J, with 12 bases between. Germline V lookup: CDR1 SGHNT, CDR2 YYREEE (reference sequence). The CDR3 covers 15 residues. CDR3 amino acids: CASTWSGAGANVLTF. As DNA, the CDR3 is TGTGCCAGCACCTGGTCGGGGGCTGGGGCCAACGTCCTGACTTTC.

In DNA, the CDR3 is TGTGCCAGCACCCGGGAGGGACAGGCGAAGGGGACGCCCCAGCATTTT. Translating it yields CASTREGQAKGTPQHF. V and J are TRBV2 and TRBJ1-5; 8 nucleotides align to TRBD1. The CDR3 is made up of 16 amino acids. CDR1 and CDR2 from the germline V gene are SNHLY and FYNNEI. The V gene end was trimmed by 7 bases and the J gene end by 9 bases; junction bases not matched to a gene: 17.

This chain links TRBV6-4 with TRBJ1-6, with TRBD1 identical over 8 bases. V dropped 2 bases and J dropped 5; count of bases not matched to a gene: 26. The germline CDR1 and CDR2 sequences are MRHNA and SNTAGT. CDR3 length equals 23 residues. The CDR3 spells CASSDPRGAGGYLTSRDNSPLHF. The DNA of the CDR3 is TGTGCCAGCAGTGACCCCAGGGGGGCAGGGGGCTACCTAACGTCCAGAGATAATTCACCCCTCCACTTT.

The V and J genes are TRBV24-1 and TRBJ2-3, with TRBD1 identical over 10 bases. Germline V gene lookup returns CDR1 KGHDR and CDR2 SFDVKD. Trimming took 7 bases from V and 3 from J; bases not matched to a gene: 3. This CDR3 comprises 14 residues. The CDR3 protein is CATSGQGVTDTQYF. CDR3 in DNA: TGTGCCACCAGCGGACAGGGGGTTACAGATACGCAGTATTTT.

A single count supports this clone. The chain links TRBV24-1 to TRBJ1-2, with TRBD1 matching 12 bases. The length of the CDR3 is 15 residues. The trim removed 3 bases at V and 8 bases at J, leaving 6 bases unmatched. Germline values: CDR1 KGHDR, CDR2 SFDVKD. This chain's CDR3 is CATSDPGQGALGYTF. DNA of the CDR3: TGTGCCACCAGTGATCCGGGACAGGGGGCGTTAGGCTACACCTTC.

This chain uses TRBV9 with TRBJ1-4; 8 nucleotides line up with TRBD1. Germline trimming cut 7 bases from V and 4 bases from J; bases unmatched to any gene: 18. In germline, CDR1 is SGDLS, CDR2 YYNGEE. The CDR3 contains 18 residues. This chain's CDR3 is CASGAGQGAPLGNEKLFF. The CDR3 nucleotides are TGTGCCAGCGGGGCGGGGCAGGGGGCTCCTCTTGGTAATGAAAAACTGTTTTTT.

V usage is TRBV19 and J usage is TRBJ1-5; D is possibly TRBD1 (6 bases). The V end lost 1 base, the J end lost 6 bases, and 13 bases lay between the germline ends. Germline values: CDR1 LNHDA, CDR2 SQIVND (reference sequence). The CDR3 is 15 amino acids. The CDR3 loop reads CASSIVPGAGQPQHF. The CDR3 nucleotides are TGTGCCAGTAGTATAGTACCAGGGGCGGGTCAGCCCCAGCATTTT.

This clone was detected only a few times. This chain's CDR3 is CASSPGLAGGLSYNEQFF. The DNA of the CDR3 is TGCGCCAGCAGCCCGGGACTAGCGGGGGGCCTCTCCTACAATGAGCAGTTCTTC. The chain couples TRBV5-1 to TRBJ2-1; 15 positions match TRBD2. The V and J ends lost 4 bases and 0 bases, in that order; junction bases with no gene match: 5. CDR1 and CDR2 from the germline V gene are SGHRS and YFSETQ. The CDR3 totals 18 residues.

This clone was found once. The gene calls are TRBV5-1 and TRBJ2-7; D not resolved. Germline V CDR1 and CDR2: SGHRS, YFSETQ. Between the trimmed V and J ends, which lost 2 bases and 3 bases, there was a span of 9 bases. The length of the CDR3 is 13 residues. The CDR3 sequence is CASSLFPNYEQYF. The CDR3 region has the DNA TGCGCCAGCAGCTTATTCCCTAACTACGAGCAGTACTTC.

CDR3 sequence reads: CASSHKTGGTYNEQFF. The CDR3 nucleotides read TGTGCCAGCAGCCATAAAACAGGGGGCACCTACAATGAGCAGTTCTTC. The chain is built from TRBV7-9 and TRBJ2-1; TRBD1 agrees at 9 bases. Germline V gene lookup returns CDR1 SEHNR and CDR2 FQNEAQ (reference sequence). The CDR3 runs to 16 residues. Losses at the gene ends were 5 bases for V and 2 bases for J; bases not matched to a gene: 7.

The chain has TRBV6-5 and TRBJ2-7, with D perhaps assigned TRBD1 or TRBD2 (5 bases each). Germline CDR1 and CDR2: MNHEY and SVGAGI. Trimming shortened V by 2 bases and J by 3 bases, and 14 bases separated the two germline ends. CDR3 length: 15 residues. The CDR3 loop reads CASSYGAGSNYEQYF. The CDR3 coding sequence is TGTGCCAGCAGTTACGGGGCAGGGAGTAACTACGAGCAGTACTTC.

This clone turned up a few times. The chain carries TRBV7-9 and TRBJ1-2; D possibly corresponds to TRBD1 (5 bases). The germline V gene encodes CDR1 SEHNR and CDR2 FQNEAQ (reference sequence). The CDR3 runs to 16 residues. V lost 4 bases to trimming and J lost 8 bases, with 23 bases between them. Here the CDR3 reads CASSYHDSDSPWGYTF. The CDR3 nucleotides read TGTGCCAGCAGCTACCACGACAGCGACTCGCCCTGGGGCTACACCTTC. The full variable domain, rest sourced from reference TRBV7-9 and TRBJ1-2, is DTGVSQNPRHKITKRGQNVTFRCDPISEHNRLYWYRQTLGQGPEFLTYFQNEAQLEKSRLLSDRFSAERPKGSFSTLEIQRTEQGDSAMYLCASSYHDSDSPWGYTFGSGTRLTVV.